The 27 T cell receptor beta chains below all came from one sample that was sequenced in a study of blood T cells in healthy people across ages. Sample-barcoded 5' priming and a J-beta primer mix drove a second PCR of roughly 7 to 11 cycles. A single record per CDR3 protein comes from TCRdb applying MiXCR to the 5' RACE reads. Counted here are around 1,500,000 distinct CDR3 sequences, around 39% occurring once; the ten biggest clones make up 7.9%. Sequenced: blood. The receptors were gathered from a woman aged 18 to 35 in good health.

Note on this clonotype: Given a much more abundant clone one base away, this may be a read error. V gene TRBV10-3 combines with J gene TRBJ2-5; perhaps TRBD2 as D (6 bases). The length of the CDR3 is 12 residues. The V gene lost 6 bases and the J gene lost 4 bases, with 9 bases spanning the gap. CDR1 and CDR2 from the germline V gene are ENHRY and SYGVKD. This chain's CDR3 is CAIRVGGETQYF. CDR3 sequence (DNA): TGTGCCATCAGGGTCGGGGGAGAGACCCAGTACTTC.

This clonotype came up a few times. The chain has TRBV28 and TRBJ2-3, with TRBD2 identical over 8 bases. CDR3 length: 17 amino acids. The V gene's germline CDR1 is MDHEN and CDR2 SYDVKM. Germline trimming cut 4 bases from V and 6 bases from J; bases unmatched to any gene: 15. The CDR3 loop is CASSSSSFGAGVDTQYF. CDR3 nucleotide sequence: TGTGCCAGCAGTTCTTCCTCTTTTGGAGCGGGAGTGGATACGCAGTATTTT.

Comments on this clonotype: The junction differs from germline at one of its ends, possibly a read error. This chain links TRBV3-1 with TRBJ1-2; TRBD1 is a possible D gene (5 bases). Germline V gene data show CDR1 as LGHDT and CDR2 as YNNKEL (reference sequence). The CDR3 contains 14 residues. The CDR3 spells CAGSQEIDSYGYTF. For the CDR3, the DNA is TGTGCCGGCAGCCAAGAGATTGACAGCTATGGCTACACCTTC.

The sample holds a few counts of this clonotype. The J gene is TRBJ2-1, the V gene TRBV28, with 7 bases lining up with TRBD2. Germline CDR1 is MDHEN and CDR2 is SYDVKM. This CDR3 has 15 residues. J lost 5 bases, V lost 6 bases, and 10 bases had no gene match. DNA of the CDR3: TGTGCCAGCAGGGAACAGCGGGATTGGGACAATGAGCAGTTCTTC. Residues: CASREQRDWDNEQFF. Supplemented by reference TRBV28 and TRBJ2-1, the full variable domain reads DVKVTQSSRYLVKRTGEKVFLECVQDMDHENMFWYRQDPGLGLRLIYFSYDVKMKEKGDIPEGYSVSREKKERFSLILESASTNQTSMYLCASREQRDWDNEQFFGPGTRLTVL.

Concerning this clonotype: One end of the junction is discordant with germline, which a read error may explain. The chain is built from TRBV29-1 and TRBJ2-7, with 8 bases that match TRBD1. Germline V lookup: CDR1 SQVTM, CDR2 ANQGSEA. This CDR3 has 15 residues. The CDR3, as DNA: TGCAGCGCTATCGGAGGACAGGGCCACTCCGACGAGCAGTACTTC. Translation gives CSAIGGQGHSDEQYF.

This clonotype has a count of ten or more. This rearrangement joins TRBV7-9 to TRBJ2-7, with 7 bases fitting TRBD2. J gave up 0 bases and V 4 bases, and 3 bases lay outside the gene matches. Germline CDR1 is SEHNR and CDR2 is FQNEAQ (reference sequence). This CDR3 contains 14 residues. CDR3 sequence (DNA): TGTGCCAGCAGCTACGGGACTACCTCCTACGAGCAGTACTTC. This encodes CASSYGTTSYEQYF.

DNA of the CDR3: TGTGCCAGCACCCCGAAAATCCCAGATACGCAGTATTTT. Translated: CASTPKIPDTQYF. V gene TRBV6-1 combines with J gene TRBJ2-3; D gene ambiguous. Germline assignment: CDR1 MNHNS and CDR2 SASEGT. Trimming removed 7 bases from V and 4 bases from J, with 12 bases in between. This CDR3 is 13 amino acids long.

This clonotype occurred a few times. V usage is TRBV3-1 and J usage is TRBJ1-2, with TRBD1 matching over 8 bases. Germline trimming cut 1 base from V and 6 bases from J; bases unmatched to any gene: 10. CDR3 length: 16 amino acids. The germline V gene has CDR1 LGHDT and CDR2 YNNKEL (reference sequence). The CDR3 DNA reads TGTGCCAGCAGCCAAGTCCTTCCGGACAGGGATGATGGCTACACCTTC. It codes for CASSQVLPDRDDGYTF.

The chain carries TRBV3-1 and TRBJ2-1, with a tentative D call TRBD2 (6 bases). The CDR3 is made up of 17 amino acids. The germline CDR1 and CDR2 sequences are LGHDT and YNNKEL (reference sequence). Trimming removed 3 bases at V and 0 bases at J, with 15 bases between. This CDR3 reads CASSHLAGGLSYNEQFF. CDR3 in DNA: TGTGCCAGCAGCCACCTGGCCGGGGGACTCTCCTACAATGAGCAGTTCTTC.

The chain joins TRBV7-9 to TRBJ2-7, with TRBD2 matching over 15 bases. V trimming: 5 bases; J trimming: 3 bases; junction bases outside the gene matches: 8. Germline V gene sequence: CDR1 SEHNR, CDR2 FQNEAQ (reference sequence). The CDR3 totals 17 residues. CDR3 protein: CASSPGTSGRSLYEQYF. The DNA of the CDR3 is TGTGCCAGCAGCCCAGGGACTAGCGGGAGGTCTCTCTACGAGCAGTACTTC.

This clonotype has more than one count but fewer than ten. The rearrangement links TRBV12-3 or TRBV12-4 to TRBJ2-1; D not certain. The germline V and J ends were trimmed by 1 base and 12 bases, with 7 bases remaining between them. CDR3 size: 11 residues. CDR3: CASSLGSWQFF. CDR3 bases: TGTGCCAGCAGTTTAGGGAGTTGGCAGTTCTTC.

This clonotype was counted only a few times. V usage is TRBV5-1 and J usage is TRBJ2-4; 11 nucleotides agree with TRBD2. Germline V gene data show CDR1 as SGHRS and CDR2 as YFSETQ. This CDR3 comprises 16 residues. Trimming took 3 bases from V and 6 from J; bases not matched to a gene: 8. The CDR3 region is CASSYSGTSGANIQYF. The DNA for the CDR3 is TGCGCCAGCAGCTATTCCGGGACTAGCGGCGCAAACATTCAGTACTTC.

This clonotype occurred a few times. V and J are TRBV5-1 and TRBJ2-7, with D perhaps matching TRBD1 (6 bases). Trimming pared 0 bases from V and 2 bases from J, leaving 12 bases between. Germline V gene data show CDR1 as SGHRS and CDR2 as YFSETQ. The CDR3 runs to 15 residues. CDR3 in amino acids: CASSLGPTGPYEQYF. In nucleotides, the CDR3 is TGCGCCAGCAGCTTGGGTCCGACAGGACCCTACGAGCAGTACTTC.

The J gene is TRBJ2-7, the V gene TRBV28, with 8 positions matching TRBD2. The V and J ends lost 4 bases and 1 base, in that order; junction bases with no gene match: 3. Germline V gene data show CDR1 as MDHEN and CDR2 as SYDVKM. This CDR3 comprises 14 residues. CDR3 loop: CASSSGGVSYEQYF. The DNA of the CDR3 is TGTGCCAGCAGTTCCGGGGGGGTGTCCTACGAGCAGTACTTC.

The V and J genes are TRBV9 and TRBJ1-4; 9 nucleotides line up with TRBD1. The CDR3 runs to 17 residues. J was trimmed by 5 bases and V by 0 bases; bases with no gene match: 8. Germline V gene lookup returns CDR1 SGDLS and CDR2 YYNGEE. The CDR3 DNA is TGTGCCAGCAGCGTAGCTGGCCCCGGGACAGGGAATGAAAAACTGTTTTTT. Amino acid sequence: CASSVAGPGTGNEKLFF. Filled out from reference TRBV9 and TRBJ1-4, the complete variable domain reads DSGVTQTPKHLITATGQRVTLRCSPRSGDLSVYWYQQSLDQGLQFLIQYYNGEERAKGNILERFSAQQFPDLHSELNLSSLELGDSALYFCASSVAGPGTGNEKLFFGSGTQLSVL.

This clonotype was observed a handful of times. The genes are TRBV5-1 and TRBJ2-1; D is unclear. The length of the CDR3 is 15 residues. The V gene lost 0 bases and the J gene lost 9 bases, with 16 bases spanning the gap. Germline CDR1 and CDR2: SGHRS and YFSETQ. CDR3 coding DNA: TGCGCCAGCAGCTTGGCCCGTGGGAAGGAAGGTGAGCAGTTCTTC. Its translation is CASSLARGKEGEQFF.

In this sample, this clonotype turned up a few times. DNA of the CDR3: TGTGCCAGCAGCCCCGGGACTAGCGGGAGTTTTTCCTACAATGAGCAGTTCTTC. This gives the protein CASSPGTSGSFSYNEQFF. The J gene is TRBJ2-1, the V gene TRBV7-4; 14 nucleotides match TRBD2. Germline values: CDR1 SGHVT, CDR2 SQSDAQ. The ends lost 5 bases at V and 1 base at J; junction bases unmatched: 7. This CDR3 is 18 amino acids long.

This chain uses TRBV20-1 with TRBJ2-1; 12 bases are shared with TRBD2. CDR1 and CDR2 from the germline V gene are DFQATT and SNEGSKA (reference sequence). This CDR3 is 17 amino acids long. Trimming removed 3 bases from V and 0 bases from J; junction bases left unmatched: 6. The CDR3 sequence is CSARGTSGSSSYNEQFF. The DNA for the CDR3 is TGCAGTGCTAGGGGGACTAGCGGGTCGAGCTCCTACAATGAGCAGTTCTTC.

The chain is built from TRBV11-2 and TRBJ1-2; 10 nucleotides agree with TRBD1. Trimming at V came to 2 bases and at J to 1 base, leaving 4 bases not matched to a gene. Germline CDR1 and CDR2: SGHAT and FQNNGV. The CDR3 is made up of 16 amino acids. CDR3 DNA sequence: TGTGCCAGCAGCTTATTCGGGACAGGGGTTAACTATGGCTACACCTTC. Translation: CASSLFGTGVNYGYTF.

The chain combines TRBV4-1 with TRBJ2-3; possibly TRBD1 for D (6 bases). The V end was cut by 3 bases, the J end by 2 bases, with 9 bases between. The CDR3 is 14 amino acids. CDR1 and CDR2 from the germline V gene are MGHRA and YSYEKL. Here the CDR3 DNA reads TGCGCCAGCAGCCATCCAGGGGACACAGATACGCAGTATTTT. It is translated as CASSHPGDTDTQYF.

This clonotype was detected a few times. J is TRBJ1-2 and V is TRBV5-1, with no clear D. The V end lost 2 bases, the J end lost 7 bases, and 18 bases lay between the germline ends. The CDR3 is made up of 15 amino acids. The germline V gene encodes CDR1 SGHRS and CDR2 YFSETQ. The CDR3 here is CASSFSDPGRGGYTF. The DNA for the CDR3 is TGCGCCAGCAGCTTTTCGGATCCGGGTCGAGGTGGCTACACCTTC.

This chain links TRBV7-2 with TRBJ2-7; possible D gene TRBD2, 6 bases. Germline-derived CDR1 and CDR2 are SGHTA and FQGNSA. V lost 5 bases to trimming and J lost 0 bases, with 20 bases between them. CDR3 length equals 17 residues. The CDR3 protein is CASSQISLTSASYEQYF. CDR3 in DNA: TGTGCCAGCAGCCAAATATCCCTGACTAGTGCCTCCTACGAGCAGTACTTC.

The J gene is TRBJ1-4, the V gene TRBV20-1, with 9 bases that match TRBD1. V lost 3 bases, J lost 8 bases, and 7 bases stayed unmatched. Looked up from germline, CDR1 is DFQATT and CDR2 is SNEGSKA (reference sequence). This CDR3 is built from 14 residues. The CDR3 bases are TGCAGTGCTAGCGCCGGGACAGGGAACGAAAAACTGTTTTTT. Protein product: CSASAGTGNEKLFF.

The genes are TRBV7-3 and TRBJ1-2; 7 bases line up with TRBD1. The germline CDR1 and CDR2 sequences are SGHTA and FQGTGA. Trimming at V came to 4 bases and at J to 2 bases, leaving 10 bases not matched to a gene. The CDR3 spans 16 residues. This chain's CDR3 is CASSSTRTGANYGYTF. The CDR3 bases are TGTGCCAGCAGCTCGACTCGGACAGGCGCCAACTATGGCTACACCTTC.

In this sample, this clonotype turned up a few times. The chain combines TRBV21-1 with TRBJ1-2. TRBV21-1 is described as a pseudogene. The CDR3 extends over 15 amino acids. The CDR3 nucleotides read TGTGCCAGCAGCGCTACTCAGGAGCAGAACTATGGCTACACCTTC. Translated, it gives CASSATQEQNYGYTF.

This clonotype was counted between two and nine times. The chain links TRBV4-1 to TRBJ1-2; D call uncertain. The V gene lost 7 bases and the J gene lost 7 bases, with 10 bases spanning the gap. CDR3 length equals 11 residues. Germline CDR1 MGHRA, CDR2 YSYEKL. CDR3 in DNA: TGCGCCAGCACCGGTGGGCTTGGCTACACCTTC. Its protein is CASTGGLGYTF.

The chain uses TRBV6-5 and TRBJ2-7, with D unclear. Trimming took 6 bases from V and 0 from J, leaving 12 bases between them. Germline CDR1 MNHEY, CDR2 SVGAGI. The length of the CDR3 is 14 residues. In DNA, the CDR3 is TGTGCCAGCAGCCGTCAGCAGCCCTCCTACGAGCAGTACTTC. Translating gives CASSRQQPSYEQYF.